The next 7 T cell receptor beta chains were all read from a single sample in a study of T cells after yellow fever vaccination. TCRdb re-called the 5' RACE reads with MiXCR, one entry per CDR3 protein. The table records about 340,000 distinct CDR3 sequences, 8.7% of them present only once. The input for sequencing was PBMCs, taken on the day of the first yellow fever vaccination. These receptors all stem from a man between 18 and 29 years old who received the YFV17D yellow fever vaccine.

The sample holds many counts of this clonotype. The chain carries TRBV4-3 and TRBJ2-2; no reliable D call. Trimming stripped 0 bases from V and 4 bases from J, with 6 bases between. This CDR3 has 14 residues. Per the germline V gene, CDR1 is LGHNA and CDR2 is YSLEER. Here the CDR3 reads CASSQDLPTGELFF. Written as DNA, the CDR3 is TGCGCCAGCAGCCAAGATCTCCCCACCGGGGAGCTGTTTTTT.

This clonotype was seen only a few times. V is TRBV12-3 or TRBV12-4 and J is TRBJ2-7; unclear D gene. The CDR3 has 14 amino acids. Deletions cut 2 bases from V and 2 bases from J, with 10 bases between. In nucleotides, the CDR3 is TGTGCCAGCAGTTTACCACAAAACCCCTACGAGCAGTACTTC. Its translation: CASSLPQNPYEQYF.

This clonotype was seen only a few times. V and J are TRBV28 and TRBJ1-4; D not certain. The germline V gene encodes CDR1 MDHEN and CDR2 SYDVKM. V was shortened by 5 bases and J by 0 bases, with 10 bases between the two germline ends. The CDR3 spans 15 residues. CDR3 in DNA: TGTGCCAGCAGTCCGCCCCCGGCAACTAATGAAAAACTGTTTTTT. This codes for CASSPPPATNEKLFF. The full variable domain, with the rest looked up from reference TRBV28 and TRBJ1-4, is DVKVTQSSRYLVKRTGEKVFLECVQDMDHENMFWYRQDPGLGLRLIYFSYDVKMKEKGDIPEGYSVSREKKERFSLILESASTNQTSMYLCASSPPPATNEKLFFGSGTQLSVL.

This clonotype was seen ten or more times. The CDR3 coding sequence is TGTGCCAGCAGTGAGGGGTTTTCACCCCTCCACTTT. It yields the protein CASSEGFSPLHF. The gene calls are TRBV12-3 or TRBV12-4 and TRBJ1-6; a possible D gene is TRBD1 (5 bases). The CDR3 is made up of 12 amino acids. V was shortened by 5 bases and J by 9 bases, with 8 bases between the two germline ends.

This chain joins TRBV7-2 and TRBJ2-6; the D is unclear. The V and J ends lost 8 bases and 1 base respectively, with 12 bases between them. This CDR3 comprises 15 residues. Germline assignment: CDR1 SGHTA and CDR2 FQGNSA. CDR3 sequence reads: CASADMGSGANVLTF. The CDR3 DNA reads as TGTGCCAGCGCCGATATGGGGTCTGGGGCCAACGTCCTGACTTTC.

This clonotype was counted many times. The CDR3 region has the DNA TGTGCCAGCAGTCGACGGCCCCCCGGAGCCTACGAGCAGTACGTC. Translated, it gives CASSRRPPGAYEQYV. This chain joins TRBV6-2 or TRBV6-3 and TRBJ2-7, with D unclear. Germline lookup yields CDR1 MNHEY and CDR2 SVGEGT. The CDR3 consists of 15 residues. The V and J ends lost 5 bases and 2 bases respectively, with 16 bases between them.

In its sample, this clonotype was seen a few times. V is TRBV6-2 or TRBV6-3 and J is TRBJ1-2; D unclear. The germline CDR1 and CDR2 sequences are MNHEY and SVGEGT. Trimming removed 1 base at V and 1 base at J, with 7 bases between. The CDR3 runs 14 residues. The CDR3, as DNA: TGTGCCAGCAGTTACTTCCACAATAACTATGGCTACACCTTC. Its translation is CASSYFHNNYGYTF.